This TCR beta chain stems from a study of T-cell reconstitution after alpha-beta-depleted transplantation in children. A library of TCRbeta sequences, prepared with unique molecular identifiers, was generated. TCRdb reprocessed the PCR reads via MiXCR and lists one record per CDR3 protein. The table has about 210,000 distinct CDR3 sequences, about a sixth seen once. Study-level results: At the one-year point after transplant, T-cell counts and TCRbeta diversity were found to come mostly from T cells that had been newly produced.

Concerning this clonotype itself: Antigen specificity is unknown.

This CDR3 comprises 12 residues. Germline CDR1 is SGHRS and CDR2 is YFSETQ. V was clipped by 3 bases and J by 8 bases, with 9 bases between them. The sequences come from PBMCs, mostly from graft donor cells, collected 360 days after TCRalphabeta/CD19-depleted stem cell transplant. This TCR came from a male patient under 10 years old who had a stem cell transplant for acute lymphoblastic leukemia, so the T cells may come from the graft donor. V gene TRBV5-1 combines with J gene TRBJ2-1; D is undetermined. The CDR3 region is CASSSDIYEQFF. The CDR3 DNA reads TGCGCCAGCAGCTCCGACATCTATGAGCAGTTCTTC.